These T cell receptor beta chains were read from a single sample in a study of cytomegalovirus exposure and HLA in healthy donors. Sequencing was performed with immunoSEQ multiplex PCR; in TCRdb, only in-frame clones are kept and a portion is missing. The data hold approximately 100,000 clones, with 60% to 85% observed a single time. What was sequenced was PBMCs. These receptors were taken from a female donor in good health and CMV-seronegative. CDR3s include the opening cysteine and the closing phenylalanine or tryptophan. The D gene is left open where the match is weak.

CAWSVTGVPPLHF TRBV30 . TRBJ1-6
CAWSPGGGLNTEAFF TRBV30 . TRBJ1-1
CASSQDPGQGREQYF TRBV4-1 TRBD1 TRBJ2-7
CASRPGGLNTEAFF TRBV6-5 TRBD1 TRBJ1-1
CASMERRPTGNQETQYF TRBV19 TRBD1 TRBJ2-5
CASSYSVWQGDTEAFF TRBV6-5 TRBD1 TRBJ1-1
CASSVAGGLRETQYF TRBV9 . TRBJ2-5
CASSQVRLAGGNEQFF TRBV4-2 TRBD2 TRBJ2-1
CASSPGAESNQPQHF TRBV18 . TRBJ1-5
CASCRGDMNTEAFF TRBV5-1 . TRBJ1-1
CASSLRQGTDTQYF TRBV5-1 . TRBJ2-3
CAWSQWGPGGMNTEAFF TRBV30 . TRBJ1-1
CAWSSAGATEAFF TRBV30 . TRBJ1-1
CASRRTILNYTEAFF TRBV4-3 . TRBJ1-1
CASSLSRSGNTIYF TRBV27 . TRBJ1-3
CASSQEVGSSPLHF TRBV14 . TRBJ1-6
CASSPRLALGPIHGYTF TRBV4-2 . TRBJ1-2
CASSPELAGHYNEQFF TRBV4-2 TRBD2 TRBJ2-1
CASSSRGITGNTIYF TRBV6-5 . TRBJ1-3
CASSHPGQASSYNSPLHF TRBV7-9 TRBD1 TRBJ1-6
CASTPQGPLYGYTF TRBV6-1 . TRBJ1-2
CASSPRRGGYNEQFF TRBV7-2 TRBD2 TRBJ2-1
CASSLTGGKYEQYF TRBV7-8 TRBD1 TRBJ2-7
CASSERGTSGGDLTGELFF TRBV6-4 TRBD2 TRBJ2-2
CASSHPGGTGADYGYTF TRBV19 TRBD1 TRBJ1-2
CASSLGVSVAFQETQYF TRBV7-9 . TRBJ2-5
CASTPGQEGYGYTF TRBV19 TRBD1 TRBJ1-2
CASSPWTDRTYDYTF TRBV6-6 . TRBJ1-2
CASSVDSRPNTEAFF TRBV5-1 . TRBJ1-1
CASSSTSGEDTQYF TRBV5-4 TRBD2 TRBJ2-3
CASSWTEAPTEAFF TRBV9 . TRBJ1-1
CASSWGDRGDTDTQYF TRBV5-8 TRBD1 TRBJ2-3
CASSGQSREAQYF TRBV5-1 . TRBJ2-5
CASSPKGQNEKLFF TRBV23-1 TRBD1 TRBJ1-4
CASSQTRGKDNEQFF TRBV7-3 . TRBJ2-1
CSGGQGLGIQYF TRBV29-1 TRBD1 TRBJ2-4
CAWPRGPYGYTF TRBV30 TRBD1 TRBJ1-2
CASSLGGTLSYEQYF TRBV5-6 . TRBJ2-7
CAGSYVGTGMNEQFF TRBV6-5 TRBD1 TRBJ2-1
CAWSSGSGNTIYF TRBV30 . TRBJ1-3
CASSFDLEADTQYF TRBV19 . TRBJ2-3
CASSVLSNTEAFF TRBV9 . TRBJ1-1
CASMGGKPSLRETQYF TRBV2 . TRBJ2-5
CSSSPSPGGGDYEQYF TRBV7-9 . TRBJ2-7
CASSESGSSYNEQFF TRBV6-4 . TRBJ2-1
CASRQDRVLSPLHF TRBV27 TRBD1 TRBJ1-6
CASSTRSGASQETQYF TRBV9 TRBD2 TRBJ2-5
CASSLFGTSGEETQYF TRBV7-9 TRBD2 TRBJ2-5
CASSEMRGGAGELFF TRBV2 TRBD2 TRBJ2-2
CASSLVPGGGSTDTQYF TRBV5-1 TRBD2 TRBJ2-3
CASRDRVGEQYF TRBV6-1 TRBD1 TRBJ2-7
CASSIVQGGATDF TRBV19 TRBD1 TRBJ1-1
CASSPGTSGGSYEQYF TRBV9 TRBD2 TRBJ2-7
CAIRSGAGGPETQYF TRBV10-3 TRBD2 TRBJ2-5
CASSPGQGGGEKLFF TRBV7-9 TRBD1 TRBJ1-4